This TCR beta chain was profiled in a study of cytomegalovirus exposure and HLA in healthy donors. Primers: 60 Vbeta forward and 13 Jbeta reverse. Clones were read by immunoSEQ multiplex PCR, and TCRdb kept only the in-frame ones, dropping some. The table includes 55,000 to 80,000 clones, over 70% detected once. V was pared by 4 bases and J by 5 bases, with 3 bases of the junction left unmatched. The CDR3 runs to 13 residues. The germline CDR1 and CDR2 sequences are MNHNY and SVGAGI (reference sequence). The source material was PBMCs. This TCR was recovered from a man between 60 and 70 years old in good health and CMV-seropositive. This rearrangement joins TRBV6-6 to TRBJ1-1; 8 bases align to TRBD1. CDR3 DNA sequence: TGTGCCAGCAGTTGGGACAGGACTACTGAAGCTTTCTTT. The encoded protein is CASSWDRTTEAFF.